This passage covers 16 T cell receptor beta chains from one sample sequenced in a study of blood T cell repertoires in COVID-19. The protocol was immunoSEQ multiplex PCR, while the TCRdb copy is restricted to in-frame clones and leaves out a portion. This sample has some 190,000 clones; approximately 91% occur once, and the top ten carry 0.95% to 1.3%. Sequenced sample: peripheral blood. The source of these receptors is a man aged 25 to 40 with acute or convalescent COVID-19.

This chain links TRBV11-2 with TRBJ2-5; TRBD1 aligns across 9 bases. V was pared by 6 bases and J by 5 bases, with 7 bases of the junction left unmatched. CDR1 is SGHAT, CDR2 FQNNGV, per germline. The CDR3 is made up of 14 amino acids. The chain's CDR3 is CASSQQGQGETQYF. For the CDR3, the DNA is TGTGCCAGCAGTCAACAGGGACAGGGCGAGACCCAGTACTTC.

V gene TRBV18 combines with J gene TRBJ1-1; tentative D call: TRBD1 (5 bases). CDR1 and CDR2 from the germline V gene are KGHSH and LQKENI. Trimming left V 5 bases short and J 5 bases short, with 12 bases between. CDR3 size: 13 residues. The CDR3 DNA follows: TGTGCCAGCTCATCAAGGGACTTTACTGAAGCTTTCTTT. Residues: CASSSRDFTEAFF.

V is TRBV19 and J is TRBJ2-1; TRBD2 aligns across 9 bases. The CDR3 is 17 amino acids. CDR1 and CDR2 (germline): LNHDA, SQIVND (reference sequence). The junction had 20 bases not matched to a gene; V was cut back by 9 bases and J by 8 bases. The CDR3 loop is CASTPYRKREAGDEQFF. The DNA of the CDR3 is TGTGCCAGCACGCCCTACAGGAAGCGGGAGGCCGGGGATGAGCAGTTCTTC.

The chain uses TRBV6-1 and TRBJ2-3; D remains ambiguous. This CDR3 is built from 12 residues. V was shortened by 1 base and J by 8 bases, with 7 bases between the two germline ends. CDR1 is MNHNS and CDR2 is SASEGT in the germline V gene. The CDR3 loop is CASSEVSVTQYF. CDR3 coding DNA: TGTGCCAGCAGTGAAGTCTCGGTTACGCAGTATTTT.

This clone was recorded once. V gene TRBV6-6 combines with J gene TRBJ1-5, with a possible D match to TRBD1 (5 bases). Germline V gives CDR1 MNHNY, CDR2 SVGAGI (reference sequence). V lost 6 bases and J 1 base, leaving 13 bases between the germline ends. CDR3 length: 15 amino acids. The CDR3 here is CASSRTDISNQPQHF. The CDR3 bases are TGTGCCAGCAGCCGAACGGACATAAGCAATCAGCCCCAGCATTTT.

J is TRBJ2-3 and V is TRBV7-9, with 7 bases aligning to TRBD1. CDR1 and CDR2 from the germline V gene are SEHNR and FQNEAQ (reference sequence). The CDR3 extends over 15 amino acids. The J segment lost 2 bases and the V segment lost 0 bases, leaving 2 bases of the junction unmatched. This CDR3 is CASSLAQGLTDTQYF. The CDR3 coding sequence is TGTGCCAGCAGCTTAGCACAGGGGCTCACAGATACGCAGTATTTT.

This chain uses TRBV5-1 with TRBJ2-3; 7 nucleotides line up with TRBD1. The CDR3 is 16 amino acids. Trimming at V came to 0 bases and at J to 0 bases, leaving 4 bases not matched to a gene. Germline CDR1 SGHRS, CDR2 YFSETQ. This CDR3 reads CASSLDRGSSTDTQYF. CDR3 DNA: TGCGCCAGCAGCTTGGACAGGGGTAGTAGCACAGATACGCAGTATTTT.

Remarks on this clone: Relative to the germline gene, one junction end is altered; a read error may explain this. The gene calls are TRBV28 and TRBJ1-1; no firm D call. Germline values: CDR1 MDHEN, CDR2 SYDVKM. The CDR3 spans 14 residues. The CDR3 bases are TGTGCCGGCAGAATCAGTCATTTGAACACTGAAGCTTTCTTT. It is translated as CAGRISHLNTEAFF. The full variable domain, completed using reference TRBV28 and TRBJ1-1, is DVKVTQSSRYLVKRTGEKVFLECVQDMDHENMFWYRQDPGLGLRLIYFSYDVKMKEKGDIPEGYSVSREKKERFSLILESASTNQTSMYLCAGRISHLNTEAFFGQGTRLTVV.

The rearrangement links TRBV10-2 to TRBJ2-7; TRBD2 agrees at 11 bases. Germline V CDR1 and CDR2: WSHSY, SAAADI. CDR3 length: 14 residues. Trimming took 6 bases from V and 3 from J; bases not matched to a gene: 4. The CDR3 DNA follows: TGCGCCAGCAGGCCCGGGACTAGCGGCTACGAGCAGTACTTC. It encodes CASRPGTSGYEQYF.

The V and J genes are TRBV28 and TRBJ1-2; D perhaps matches TRBD1 (5 bases). The CDR3 totals 16 residues. Germline assignment: CDR1 MDHEN and CDR2 SYDVKM. V lost 6 bases, J lost 4 bases, and 21 bases lay in between. CDR3 DNA sequence: TGTGCCAGCAGGGGAAAAGGGTGGAGCGGGGGCTATGGCTACACCTTC. As protein: CASRGKGWSGGYGYTF.

The V call is TRBV6-6, the J call TRBJ2-3, with 7 bases matching TRBD2. After removal of 0 bases from V and 4 bases from J, the junction contained 7 bases not matched to a gene. There are 16 residues in the CDR3. Germline loops: CDR1 MNHNY, CDR2 SVGAGI (reference sequence). CDR3 bases: TGTGCCAGCAGTTACTCCGGGGGAGGGCGCGCAGATACGCAGTATTTT. It codes for CASSYSGGGRADTQYF.

The chain employs TRBV27 and TRBJ2-7; a possible D gene is TRBD2 (5 bases). The V end was cut by 3 bases, the J end by 0 bases, with 12 bases between. In germline, CDR1 is MNHEY, CDR2 SMNVEV (reference sequence). This CDR3 has 15 residues. The CDR3 nucleotides read TGTGCCAGCAGTTTCGGAGGATTATACTCCTACGAGCAGTACTTC. Its protein is CASSFGGLYSYEQYF.

The rearrangement joins TRBV27 to TRBJ1-2; TRBD1 matches 7 bases. Germline lookup yields CDR1 MNHEY and CDR2 SMNVEV (reference sequence). With 2 bases clipped from V and 0 bases from J, the junction kept 9 bases outside the gene matches. This CDR3 comprises 17 residues. The CDR3 spells CASSLVTGEEANYGYTF. In DNA, the CDR3 is TGTGCCAGCAGTTTAGTAACAGGGGAAGAGGCTAACTATGGCTACACCTTC.

The chain uses TRBV28 and TRBJ1-6; weak D call: TRBD1 (6 bases). This CDR3 is 16 amino acids long. The ends were cut back, 6 bases at V and 3 bases at J, with 15 bases in the middle. Germline V CDR1 and CDR2: MDHEN, SYDVKM. CDR3 DNA sequence: TGTGCCAGCAGCACCCGACAGGCGGTCTATAATTCACCCCTCCACTTT. This encodes CASSTRQAVYNSPLHF. The full variable domain, completed using reference TRBV28 and TRBJ1-6, is DVKVTQSSRYLVKRTGEKVFLECVQDMDHENMFWYRQDPGLGLRLIYFSYDVKMKEKGDIPEGYSVSREKKERFSLILESASTNQTSMYLCASSTRQAVYNSPLHFGNGTRLTVT.

This chain links TRBV10-1 with TRBJ2-7, with 9 bases matching TRBD1. V gave up 5 bases and J gave up 6 bases; unmatched junction bases: 11. Germline V gene lookup returns CDR1 WNHNN and CDR2 SYGVQD (reference sequence). The CDR3 is made up of 15 amino acids. The CDR3 DNA reads TGCGCCAGCAGTTACGGTGGGACAGGGTTTTCCGAGCAGTACTTC. Its translation: CASSYGGTGFSEQYF.

J is TRBJ1-2 and V is TRBV9, with 10 bases that match TRBD1. The V segment lost 2 bases and the J segment 6 bases; nucleotides outside the gene matches: 19. The CDR3 sequence is 19 residues long. The germline CDR1 and CDR2 sequences are SGDLS and YYNGEE. The CDR3 DNA reads as TGTGCCAGCAGCGTGGATATTACCGGGACAGGGGACCAGACCCATGGCTACACCTTC. Protein sequence: CASSVDITGTGDQTHGYTF.